A single sample gave rise to the 27 T cell receptor beta chains below, sequenced in a study of T cell responses to AZD1222 COVID-19 vaccine. The protocol was immunoSEQ multiplex PCR, while the TCRdb copy is restricted to in-frame clones and leaves out a portion. The data show fewer than 150,000 clones, with roughly nine tenths seen just once and roughly a tenth held by the top ten. The sequencing here drew on peripheral blood, taken 28 days after the second AZD1222 dose. Every receptor here comes from an adult who received the AZD1222 COVID-19 vaccine.

DNA of the CDR3: TGTGCCAGCAGCCTGATGACAGGGGGAGAAAAACTGTTTTTT. Its protein is CASSLMTGGEKLFF. The gene calls are TRBV7-6 and TRBJ1-4, with TRBD1 matching over 9 bases. The CDR3 runs 14 residues. CDR1 is SGHVS, CDR2 FNYEAQ, per germline. Losses at the gene ends were 5 bases for V and 8 bases for J; bases not matched to a gene: 6.

CDR3 nucleotides: TGTGCCAGCTCACACGCGAACTACGAGCAGTACTTC. Its protein product is CASSHANYEQYF. V is TRBV18 and J is TRBJ2-7; D not certain. This CDR3 region has 12 residues. Trimming pared 4 bases from V and 3 bases from J, leaving 7 bases between. Per the germline V gene, CDR1 is KGHSH and CDR2 is LQKENI.

The rearrangement joins TRBV6-5 to TRBJ2-2, with TRBD2 matching 7 bases. CDR1 is MNHEY and CDR2 is SVGAGI in the germline V gene. The V and J ends lost 6 bases and 7 bases, in that order; junction bases with no gene match: 11. CDR3 length: 15 amino acids. The CDR3 DNA reads as TGTGCCAGCAGCCCGCGACGACTAGCCAGCGGGGAGCTGTTTTTT. This codes for CASSPRRLASGELFF.

The chain links TRBV9 to TRBJ2-1; either TRBD1 or TRBD2 may supply D (5 bases each). This CDR3 comprises 14 residues. CDR1 is SGDLS and CDR2 is YYNGEE in the germline V gene. The V and J ends lost 3 bases and 7 bases respectively, with 14 bases between them. CDR3 in amino acids: CASSAGPGVNEQFF. The CDR3 nucleotides read TGTGCCAGCAGCGCGGGACCAGGCGTTAATGAGCAGTTCTTC. Complete variable domain (other parts from reference TRBV9 and TRBJ2-1): DSGVTQTPKHLITATGQRVTLRCSPRSGDLSVYWYQQSLDQGLQFLIQYYNGEERAKGNILERFSAQQFPDLHSELNLSSLELGDSALYFCASSAGPGVNEQFFGPGTRLTVL.

This clone was counted a few times. The V and J genes are TRBV23-1 and TRBJ2-2, with D possibly being TRBD2 (6 bases). TRBV23-1 counts as an open reading frame of uncertain function. The CDR3 contains 16 residues. Deletions cut 11 bases from V and 1 base from J, with 20 bases between. As DNA, the CDR3 is TGCGCCTCCCATGGTCGGGAGTTGCAGAACACCGGGGAGCTGTTTTTT. It translates to CASHGRELQNTGELFF.

The chain couples TRBV28 to TRBJ1-1; a possible D gene is TRBD1 (6 bases). Trimming pared 11 bases from V and 3 bases from J, leaving 10 bases between. The germline V gene encodes CDR1 MDHEN and CDR2 SYDVKM. The length of the CDR3 is 11 residues. The CDR3 coding sequence is TGTGCCTCGGGGGGCTACACTGAAGCTTTCTTT. Residues: CASGGYTEAFF.

This clone occurred once. This chain uses TRBV19 with TRBJ1-6; D unresolved. Germline V CDR1 and CDR2: LNHDA, SQIVND (reference sequence). The CDR3 contains 15 residues. V was clipped by 5 bases and J by 0 bases, with 8 bases between them. DNA of the CDR3: TGTGCCAGTAGTTCAGGAAGCTCCTATAATTCACCCCTCCACTTT. It is translated as CASSSGSSYNSPLHF.

The chain links TRBV10-3 to TRBJ2-7, with 8 bases fitting TRBD1. This CDR3 is built from 13 residues. Germline V CDR1 and CDR2: ENHRY, SYGVKD. Losses at the gene ends were 8 bases for V and 0 bases for J; bases not matched to a gene: 3. The CDR3 bases are TGTGCCATCCGGACAGGGAGCTCCTACGAGCAGTACTTC. It yields the protein CAIRTGSSYEQYF.

The CDR3 region has the DNA TGTGCCAGCAGCTTATTTCTGGGGACTAGCGGGAGGGGAGATACGCAGTATTTT. It encodes CASSLFLGTSGRGDTQYF. The chain carries TRBV7-6 and TRBJ2-3; 16 bases align to TRBD2. Germline CDR1 is SGHVS and CDR2 is FNYEAQ. The CDR3 extends over 18 amino acids. The V gene end was trimmed by 2 bases and the J gene end by 5 bases; junction bases not matched to a gene: 7.

The CDR3 reads CASSLAAGNTIYF. The CDR3 DNA sequence: TGTGCCAGCAGCTTAGCGGCTGGAAACACCATATATTTT. The rearrangement uses TRBV7-8 and TRBJ1-3; D unclear. Per germline, CDR1 SGHVS and CDR2 FQNEAQ. V lost 0 bases and J 2 bases, leaving 2 bases between the germline ends. The CDR3 covers 13 residues.

This chain links TRBV6-6 with TRBJ1-5; D is unclear. Germline values: CDR1 MNHNY, CDR2 SVGAGI (reference sequence). V was trimmed by 5 bases and J by 9 bases, leaving 14 bases between them. The CDR3 runs 13 residues. The DNA of the CDR3 is TGTGCCAGCAGTCAAAAGGAACGGGGGCCCCAGCATTTT. This codes for CASSQKERGPQHF.

The chain has TRBV2 and TRBJ2-5, with D perhaps matching TRBD2 (6 bases). CDR1 SNHLY and CDR2 FYNNEI come from the germline V gene. This CDR3 spans 13 amino acids. The V and J ends lost 5 bases and 4 bases respectively, with 11 bases between them. In nucleotides, the CDR3 is TGTGCCAGCAGTATCGGACTAACAGAGACCCAGTACTTC. It specifies CASSIGLTETQYF.

In this sample, this clone turned up once. This chain links TRBV5-1 with TRBJ2-1; 7 bases agree with TRBD2. V was clipped by 5 bases and J by 3 bases; unmatched bases: 5. CDR1 is SGHRS, CDR2 YFSETQ, per germline. This CDR3 has 14 amino acids. In DNA form, the CDR3 reads TGCGCCAGCAGTACGGGACTAATCTACAATGAGCAGTTCTTC. Protein: CASSTGLIYNEQFF.

The gene calls are TRBV27 and TRBJ2-2; TRBD2 agrees at 9 bases. Germline V gives CDR1 MNHEY, CDR2 SMNVEV (reference sequence). Trimming at V came to 3 bases and at J to 5 bases, leaving 4 bases not matched to a gene. This CDR3 has 15 residues. The CDR3 here is CASSFAGGQTGELFF. The CDR3 nucleotides are TGTGCCAGCAGTTTCGCGGGAGGGCAAACCGGGGAGCTGTTTTTT.

The CDR3 protein is CSVHGLAGDPYEQYF. The CDR3 DNA sequence: TGCAGCGTGCATGGACTAGCGGGGGATCCCTACGAGCAGTACTTC. V and J are TRBV29-1 and TRBJ2-7, with 13 bases aligning to TRBD2. J was trimmed by 2 bases and V by 6 bases; bases with no gene match: 7. This CDR3 is 15 amino acids long. CDR1 and CDR2 (germline): SQVTM, ANQGSEA.

The gene calls are TRBV5-6 and TRBJ1-1; TRBD1 matches 8 bases. The V and J ends lost 6 bases and 6 bases, in that order; junction bases with no gene match: 7. CDR3 length: 13 residues. Looked up from germline, CDR1 is SGHDT and CDR2 is YYEEEE. This CDR3 is CASTLYRGAEAFF. The CDR3 DNA sequence: TGTGCCAGCACCCTTTACAGGGGGGCTGAAGCTTTCTTT. Full variable domain (missing parts from reference TRBV5-6 and TRBJ1-1): DAGVTQSPTHLIKTRGQQVTLRCSPKSGHDTVSWYQQALGQGPQFIFQYYEEEERQRGNFPDRFSGHQFPNYSSELNVNALLLGDSALYLCASTLYRGAEAFFGQGTRLTVV.

V usage is TRBV27 and J usage is TRBJ1-4, with 7 bases that match TRBD1. V trimming: 5 bases; J trimming: 8 bases; junction bases outside the gene matches: 8. The CDR3 contains 14 residues. Germline V gene data show CDR1 as MNHEY and CDR2 as SMNVEV (reference sequence). The CDR3 reads CASSPGTVLEKLFF. For the CDR3, the DNA is TGTGCCAGCAGTCCCGGGACAGTACTCGAAAAACTGTTTTTT.

The chain uses TRBV6-5 and TRBJ2-2; 9 bases line up with TRBD1. CDR1 is MNHEY and CDR2 is SVGAGI in the germline V gene. V lost 11 bases to trimming and J lost 8 bases; unmatched junction nucleotides: 12. CDR3 size: 14 residues. As DNA, the CDR3 is TGTGCCGGGGGACAGGGTCTTTACAATGGGGAGCTGTTTTTT. It encodes CAGGQGLYNGELFF.

The chain uses TRBV5-1 and TRBJ2-3; 9 bases fit TRBD2. The germline V gene has CDR1 SGHRS and CDR2 YFSETQ. There are 16 residues in the CDR3. V gave up 0 bases and J gave up 4 bases; unmatched junction bases: 6. CDR3 protein: CASSLVRGRAPDTQYF. CDR3 bases: TGCGCCAGCAGCTTGGTTCGCGGGAGGGCCCCAGATACGCAGTATTTT.

This sequence joins TRBV3-1 (or the pseudogene TRBV3-2) and TRBJ1-1; no firm D call. The CDR3 is made up of 14 amino acids. Trimming took off 3 bases at V and 6 bases at J, with 14 bases between the two ends. Germline V gene lookup returns CDR1 LGHDT and CDR2 YNNKEL (reference sequence). The CDR3 protein is CASSHRPRGPEAFF. The CDR3 DNA reads as TGTGCCAGCAGCCACAGACCCCGAGGCCCTGAAGCTTTCTTT.

This chain connects TRBV9 to TRBJ1-1, with D possibly TRBD1 on 5 matching bases. The CDR3 spans 16 residues. The V gene's germline CDR1 is SGDLS and CDR2 YYNGEE. V lost 4 bases to trimming and J lost 3 bases, with 19 bases between them. CDR3 amino acids: CASSPPDIYLYTEAFF. CDR3 nucleotide sequence: TGTGCCAGCAGCCCCCCGGACATATACTTGTACACTGAAGCTTTCTTT. The whole variable domain, filled in from reference TRBV9 and TRBJ1-1, reads DSGVTQTPKHLITATGQRVTLRCSPRSGDLSVYWYQQSLDQGLQFLIQYYNGEERAKGNILERFSAQQFPDLHSELNLSSLELGDSALYFCASSPPDIYLYTEAFFGQGTRLTVV.

V usage is TRBV19 and J usage is TRBJ1-2, with 8 nucleotides matching TRBD1. CDR3 size: 12 residues. The germline V gene encodes CDR1 LNHDA and CDR2 SQIVND (reference sequence). Trimming at V came to 7 bases and at J to 8 bases, leaving 6 bases not matched to a gene. CDR3 sequence (DNA): TGTGCCAGTACAGGGGGCTCCGGAGGCTACACCTTC. This sequence encodes CASTGGSGGYTF.

J is TRBJ2-1 and V is TRBV4-1; TRBD2 is a possible D gene (6 bases). The V and J ends lost 3 bases and 1 base respectively, with 10 bases between them. Germline V gene data show CDR1 as MGHRA and CDR2 as YSYEKL. The CDR3 totals 15 residues. CDR3 in amino acids: CASSHPGSSYNEQFF. The CDR3 coding sequence is TGCGCCAGCAGCCACCCCGGGAGTTCCTACAATGAGCAGTTCTTC.

The sample holds a few counts of this clone. The gene calls are TRBV3-1 (or the pseudogene TRBV3-2) and TRBJ1-5, with 11 nucleotides matching TRBD1. With V trimmed by 4 bases and J by 3 bases, 8 bases remained unmatched. The CDR3 has 17 amino acids. Germline-derived CDR1 and CDR2 are LGHDT and YNNKEL (reference sequence). The DNA of the CDR3 is TGTGCCAGCAGCCCAGGACGGACAGGGGGCTTCAATCAGCCCCAGCATTTT. It is translated as CASSPGRTGGFNQPQHF.

The chain has TRBV10-3 and TRBJ1-5; no definite D call. V was pared by 2 bases and J by 6 bases, with 14 bases between. Germline-derived CDR1 and CDR2 are ENHRY and SYGVKD. The CDR3 covers 15 residues. The CDR3 protein is CAISEAGSRRQPQHF. CDR3 nucleotides: TGTGCCATCAGTGAGGCGGGATCGAGGCGTCAGCCCCAGCATTTT.

The V and J genes are TRBV7-2 and TRBJ1-6, with a weak D call TRBD1 (6 bases). Trimming took off 5 bases at V and 10 bases at J, with 15 bases between the two ends. Germline-derived CDR1 and CDR2 are SGHTA and FQGNSA. There are 14 residues in the CDR3. CDR3: CASSSRDIRSPLHF. The CDR3, as DNA: TGTGCCAGCAGCAGCCGGGACATCAGGTCACCCCTCCACTTT. The full variable domain, with the rest looked up from reference TRBV7-2 and TRBJ1-6, is GAGVSQSPSNKVTEKGKDVELRCDPISGHTALYWYRQSLGQGLEFLIYFQGNSAPDKSGLPSDRFSAERTGGSVSTLTIQRTQQEDSAVYLCASSSRDIRSPLHFGNGTRLTVT.

The chain recombines TRBV29-1 with TRBJ1-1, with 8 bases matching TRBD1. From germline, CDR1 is SQVTM and CDR2 ANQGSEA. This CDR3 is 13 amino acids long. The ends lost 8 bases at V and 1 base at J; junction bases unmatched: 6. CDR3 coding DNA: TGCAGCACACCGGGACAGGAGAACACTGAAGCTTTCTTT. The encoded protein is CSTPGQENTEAFF.